This T cell receptor (beta chain) was retrieved from a study of blood T cell repertoires in COVID-19 (dated by TCRdb to about 2020). Study-wide context: Samples from collaborators originated in the United States, Italy and Spain and spanned both the acute and convalescent phases of COVID-19. Subjects who had been exposed to COVID-19, were actively infected with it, or had recovered from it provided the deeply sampled blood TCRbeta repertoires that made up the dataset. Samples were obtained from the ongoing ImmuneRACE study (first 160 participants) and from about 1,300 subjects provided by 6 global collaborators. The prospective study material was composed of cDNA or gDNA derived from T cells, B-cell-depleted T cells, or PBMCs. Where HLA class I and class II types were available, the types were taken from metadata supplied by the sample provider, not from assay-based typing. The repertoires were released in a freely available public database meant as a resource for research on the immune response to SARS-CoV-2. A de-identified subject ID, COVID-19 status, age in years and sex were almost always included in the sample metadata. Study-wide findings and limitations: The amount of clinical and demographic metadata varied by source and participant and was provided uncurated.

TCRbeta CDR3 regions were amplified from genomic DNA using the immunoSEQ Assay, a bias-controlled multiplex PCR. On the study's bioinformatics: Within the assay, amplification of reference gene primers was used to estimate how many nucleated cells each sample contained. To quantify the absolute abundance of each unique TCRbeta CDR3 rearrangement, sequence reads were collapsed and filtered. For each sample, productive Simpson clonality was calculated by taking the square root of Simpson's diversity index across productive rearrangements. What TCRdb holds here is the immuneACCESS table cut down to in-frame rearrangements. Part of the clones is not present; checked against another copy, under half of the missing clones reflect an unresolved V gene, and the others are unexplained. Clone size and the V and J calls come from that table; the DNA yielded D and trimming. The sample profile shows about 140,000 clones; 75% to 85% of them were found once. Roughly 10% of the sample is taken by the ten largest.

On this clone: The specificity of this receptor is unknown. No base qualities exist here, and no much larger clone lies one base off it.

The collaborating institutions used their own protocols to collect whole blood in K2EDTA tubes. For TCRbeta analysis, collaborators shipped samples in one of three forms: frozen whole blood, isolated PBMCs, or DNA extracted from either of those sample types. The CDR3 sequence holds 15 residues, the cysteine and phenylalanine included. The read is trimmed to its CDR3 DNA, 45 bases read in frame from base 1. V lost 6 bases and J lost 9 bases, and the count of bases not matched to a germline gene is 11. Via the germline V gene, CDR1 is MGHRA and CDR2 YSYEKL. Specimen: peripheral blood. This clonotype originated in a man aged 55 to 70 with active or convalescent COVID-19. Recombination joined TRBV4-1 with TRBJ1-6; TRBD1 lines up with 7 middle nucleotides. The CDR3 reads as follows: CASSETGTAFSPLHF. The DNA is as follows: TGCGCCAGCAGTGAGACCGGGACAGCCTTTTCACCCCTCCACTTT.